These 11 T cell receptor beta chains share one sample of origin, sequenced in a study of T cells in women clearing cervical HPV infection. Assay: immunoSEQ multiplex PCR; the TCRdb copy retains only in-frame clones and omits some. Its table records approximately 41,000 clones. Sequenced: blood buffy coat. These receptors all stem from a woman aged 18-70 years with a cervical HPV16 infection that either progressed to CIN3+ or cleared (not recorded which).

Worth noting for this clone: The read terminates 3 residues before the CDR3 end, so the remaining end is supplied by the germline J gene. This rearrangement joins TRBV2 to TRBJ2-3, with 9 bases fitting TRBD1. Germline V gene data show CDR1 as SNHLY and CDR2 as FYNNEI. CDR3 length equals 16 residues. The ends lost 7 bases at V and 4 bases at J; junction bases unmatched: 12. This CDR3 is CASNGGDRVGADTQYF. The covered CDR3 bases are TGTGCCAGCAACGGAGGGGACAGGGTTGGTGCAGATACG.

To note about this clone: The sequenced fragment ends 3 residues before the CDR3 boundary, so the rest is inferred from the germline J gene. This rearrangement joins TRBV19 to TRBJ2-3; D might be TRBD2 (7 bases). V lost 4 bases to trimming and J lost 2 bases, with 22 bases between them. Germline V gene sequence: CDR1 LNHDA, CDR2 SQIVND (reference sequence). The CDR3 contains 18 residues. The covered CDR3 bases are TGTGCCAGTAGTAACCCCGCGGGGGCTAGCGGCTACACAGATACG. It specifies CASSNPAGASGYTDT. The full CDR3 protein is CASSNPAGASGYTDTQYF.

Regarding this clone: The sequenced fragment ends 3 residues before the CDR3 boundary, so the rest is inferred from the germline J gene. This chain uses TRBV4-1 with TRBJ2-5, with 7 bases fitting TRBD1. The CDR3 is 15 residues long. Trimming at V came to 6 bases and at J to 3 bases, leaving 10 bases not matched to a gene. The germline CDR1 and CDR2 sequences are MGHRA and YSYEKL. The DNA read from the CDR3 is TGCGCCAGCAGGCTTACAGGGGCCAGGGAAGAGACC. Translating it yields CASRLTGAREET. The complete CDR3 protein is CASRLTGAREETQYF.

Concerning this clone itself: The read ends 3 residues early relative to the CDR3; the germline J gene fills the gap. V gene TRBV2 combines with J gene TRBJ1-1, with 7 bases identical to TRBD1. V was clipped by 9 bases and J by 1 base; unmatched bases: 5. The length of the CDR3 is 13 residues. In germline, CDR1 is SNHLY, CDR2 FYNNEI. Incomplete CDR3 DNA: TGTGCCAGTACCCAGGGGGAGAACACTGAA. Protein: CASTQGENTE. The CDR3 in its entirety is CASTQGENTEAFF.

Regarding this clone: The read is 3 residues too short to cover the CDR3 end, so that end is filled in from the germline J gene. The chain carries TRBV20-1 and TRBJ2-7, with D hard to call. Trimming pared 3 bases from V and 3 bases from J, leaving 12 bases between. This CDR3 comprises 13 residues. The germline V gene has CDR1 DFQATT and CDR2 SNEGSKA (reference sequence). The part of the CDR3 DNA that was read is TGCAGTGCTAGCCCAGCAGGAGTCTACGAG. Its translation: CSASPAGVYE. The whole CDR3 region reads CSASPAGVYEQYF.

Turning to this clone: From the germline J gene comes the end of the CDR3, since the read stops 3 residues before it. The chain recombines TRBV20-1 with TRBJ2-3, with 9 positions matching TRBD2. V lost 4 bases and J lost 5; bases outside the gene matches: 10. The CDR3 consists of 15 residues. In germline, CDR1 is DFQATT, CDR2 SNEGSKA (reference sequence). The CDR3 spells CSAIAAGGPLDTQYF. The DNA read from the CDR3 is TGCAGTGCTATCGCGGCGGGGGGGCCCTTAGATACG.

For this clone: The read gets to within 3 residues of the CDR3 end, and the germline J gene fills in the rest. The chain is built from TRBV20-1 and TRBJ2-7, with TRBD2 matching over 9 bases. The germline V gene has CDR1 DFQATT and CDR2 SNEGSKA (reference sequence). V lost 2 bases to trimming and J lost 2 bases; unmatched junction nucleotides: 7. This CDR3 comprises 15 residues. The sequenced CDR3 bases are TGCAGTGCTAGAATCCTAGCGGGAAGCCCCTACGAG. Amino acid sequence: CSARILAGSPYE. The CDR3 as a whole reads CSARILAGSPYEQYF.

Regarding this clone: Sequencing ends 3 residues short of the CDR3 end; the germline J gene provides the rest. The sample has other DNA sequences that encode this CDR3 too. The chain couples TRBV5-1 to TRBJ2-3; D possibly corresponds to TRBD2 (6 bases). The CDR3 has 14 amino acids. V was clipped by 7 bases and J by 2 bases, with 14 bases between them. Germline CDR1 and CDR2: SGHRS and YFSETQ. CDR3 residues: CASSQGLVTDTQYF. CDR3 bases read: TGCGCCAGCTCCCAGGGACTGGTCACAGATACG.

Turning to this clone: Read data end 3 residues before the CDR3 end; the end is taken from the germline J gene. Other DNA sequences within the sample encode an identical CDR3. The gene calls are TRBV7-9 and TRBJ1-2; no clear D gene. V dropped 5 bases and J dropped 3 bases, with 13 bases sitting between them. CDR3 length: 14 amino acids. Germline V gene lookup returns CDR1 SEHNR and CDR2 FQNEAQ (reference sequence). The CDR3 DNA, read in part, is TGTGCCAGCAGCCGAACCCCCACTGACTATGGC. It translates to CASSRTPTDYG. The whole CDR3 is CASSRTPTDYGYTF.

A remark on this clone: Read coverage stops 3 residues before the CDR3 terminus; the germline J gene supplies the remainder. The chain recombines TRBV27 with TRBJ2-5; 9 bases fit TRBD1. Trimming took 2 bases from V and 4 from J; bases not matched to a gene: 5. The germline V gene has CDR1 MNHEY and CDR2 SMNVEV (reference sequence). The CDR3 has 15 residues. CDR3 DNA (partial): TGTGCCAGCAGTTTACGGGACAGGGACGGAGAGACC. It encodes CASSLRDRDGET. The whole CDR3 reads CASSLRDRDGETQYF.

A note on this clone: Read sequence stops 3 residues before the CDR3 end, and the germline J gene provides the missing end. V usage is TRBV7-6 and J usage is TRBJ1-1, with a tentative D call TRBD1 (5 bases). V lost 3 bases and J lost 7, with 12 bases in between. This CDR3 contains 13 residues. Per the germline V gene, CDR1 is SGHVS and CDR2 is FNYEAQ. CDR3 protein: CASSFQGSIEAFF. Partial CDR3 DNA: TGTGCCAGCAGCTTCCAGGGTAGCATTGAA.